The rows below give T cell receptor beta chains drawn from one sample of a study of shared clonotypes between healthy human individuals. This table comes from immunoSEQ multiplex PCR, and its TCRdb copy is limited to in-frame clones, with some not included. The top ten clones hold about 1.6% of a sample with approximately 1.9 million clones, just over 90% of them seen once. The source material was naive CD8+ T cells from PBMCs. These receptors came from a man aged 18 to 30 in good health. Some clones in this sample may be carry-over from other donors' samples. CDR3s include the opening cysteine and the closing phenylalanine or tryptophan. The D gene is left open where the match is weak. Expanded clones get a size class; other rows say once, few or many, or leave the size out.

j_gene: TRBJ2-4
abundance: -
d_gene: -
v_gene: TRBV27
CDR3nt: TGTGCCAGCAGTTTATCGGCAGGCTTCAAAAACATTCAGTACTTC
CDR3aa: CASSLSAGFKNIQYF

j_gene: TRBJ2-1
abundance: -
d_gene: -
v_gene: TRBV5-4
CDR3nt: TGTGCCAGCAGCTTGCCAGACAGGTACAATGAGCAGTTCTTC
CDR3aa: CASSLPDRYNEQFF

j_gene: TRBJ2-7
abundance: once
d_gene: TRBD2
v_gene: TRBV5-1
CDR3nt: TGCGCCAGCAGCTTTTGGACTAGCGGGAGTGCGCTTACCTACGAGCAGTACTTC
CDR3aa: CASSFWTSGSALTYEQYF

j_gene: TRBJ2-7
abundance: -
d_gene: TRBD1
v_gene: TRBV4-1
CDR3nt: TGCGCCAGCAGCATCGGACAGGGGGCGGGCTACGAGCAGTACTTC
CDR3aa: CASSIGQGAGYEQYF

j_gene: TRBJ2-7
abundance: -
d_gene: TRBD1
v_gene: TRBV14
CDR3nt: TGTGCCAGCAGCCACCAGGGGGTACCCTACGAGCAGTACTTC
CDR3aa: CASSHQGVPYEQYF

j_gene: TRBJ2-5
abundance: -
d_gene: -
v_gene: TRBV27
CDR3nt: TGTGCCAGCAGTTTCGGGGTTGAGGAGACCCAGTACTTC
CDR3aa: CASSFGVEETQYF

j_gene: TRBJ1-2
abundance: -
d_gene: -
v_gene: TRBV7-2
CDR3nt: TGTGCCAGCAGCTTAGATGGGTCAGGTCTTTATGGCTACACCTTC
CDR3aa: CASSLDGSGLYGYTF

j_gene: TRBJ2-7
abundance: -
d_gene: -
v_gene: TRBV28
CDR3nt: TGTGCCAGCAGTTACTCCGAGGGCTACGAGCAGTACTTC
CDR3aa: CASSYSEGYEQYF

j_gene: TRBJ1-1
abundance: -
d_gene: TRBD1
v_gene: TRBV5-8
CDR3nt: TGTGCCAGCAGCCGAGGGACAGGGTTATCTTACACTGAAGCTTTCTTT
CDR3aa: CASSRGTGLSYTEAFF

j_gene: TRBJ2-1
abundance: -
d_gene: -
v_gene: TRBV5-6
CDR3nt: TGTGCCAGCAGCAAAGGGGACGGTGAGCAGTTCTTC
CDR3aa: CASSKGDGEQFF

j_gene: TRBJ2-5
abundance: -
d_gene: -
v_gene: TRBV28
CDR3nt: TGTGCCAGCAGCCCCCCGGAAGAGACCCAGTACTTC
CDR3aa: CASSPPEETQYF

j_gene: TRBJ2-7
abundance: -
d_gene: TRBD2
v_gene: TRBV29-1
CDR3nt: TGCAGCGTCCTAGCGGGAGGGCCCTCCTACGAGCAGTACTTC
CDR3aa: CSVLAGGPSYEQYF

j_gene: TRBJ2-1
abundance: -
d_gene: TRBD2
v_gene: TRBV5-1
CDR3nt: TGCGCCAGCAGCTTGGGACTAGCGGTCGCCCACAATGAGCAGTTCTTC
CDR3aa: CASSLGLAVAHNEQFF

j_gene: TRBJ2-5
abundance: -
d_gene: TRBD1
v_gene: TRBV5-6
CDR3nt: TGTGCCAGCAGCTTTGGACAGGTACAAGAGACCCAGTACTTC
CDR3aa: CASSFGQVQETQYF

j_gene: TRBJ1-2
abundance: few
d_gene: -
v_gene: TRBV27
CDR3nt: TGTGCCACCCTCGGGGGGGCTAAGCGTGGCTACACCTTC
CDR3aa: CATLGGAKRGYTF

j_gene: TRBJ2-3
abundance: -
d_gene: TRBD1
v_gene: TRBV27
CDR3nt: TGTGCCAGCAACACACAGGGGTCAGAGGATACGCAGTATTTT
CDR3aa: CASNTQGSEDTQYF

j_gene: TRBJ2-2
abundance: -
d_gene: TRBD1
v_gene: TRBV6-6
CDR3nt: TGTGCCAGTGGGACAGGGAATACCGGGGAGCTGTTTTTT
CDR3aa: CASGTGNTGELFF

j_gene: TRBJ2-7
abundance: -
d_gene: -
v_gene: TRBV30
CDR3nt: TGTGCCTGGACCGGGACCACGCGTCGCTACGAGCAGTACTTC
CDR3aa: CAWTGTTRRYEQYF

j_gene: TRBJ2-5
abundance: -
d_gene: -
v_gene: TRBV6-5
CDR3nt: TGTGCCAGCAACCCGAATTCAGGGTTAGGAGAGACCCAGTACTTC
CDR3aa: CASNPNSGLGETQYF

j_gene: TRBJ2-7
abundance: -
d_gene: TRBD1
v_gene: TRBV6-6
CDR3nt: TGTGCCAGCAGCTTCATGACAGGGGGAAGGGACGAGCAGTACTTC
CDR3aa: CASSFMTGGRDEQYF

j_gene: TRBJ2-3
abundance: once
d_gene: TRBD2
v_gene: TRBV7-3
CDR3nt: TGTGCCAGCAGCTTAGCGGGAGTATCGGATACGCAGTATTTT
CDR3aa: CASSLAGVSDTQYF

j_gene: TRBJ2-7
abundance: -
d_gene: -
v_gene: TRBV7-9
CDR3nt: TGTGCCAGCTCAAGGACAGCCTTTCCCGAGCAGTACTTC
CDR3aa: CASSRTAFPEQYF

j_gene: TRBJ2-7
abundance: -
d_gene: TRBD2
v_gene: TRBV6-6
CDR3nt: TGTGCCAGCAGTTTTCTAGCGGGAGGGCCAGGTGAGCAGTACTTC
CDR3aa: CASSFLAGGPGEQYF

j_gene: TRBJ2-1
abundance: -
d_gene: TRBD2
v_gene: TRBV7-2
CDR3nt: TGTGCCAGCAGCCCAACGCGGGGGGCTGGGAATGAGCAGTTCTTC
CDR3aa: CASSPTRGAGNEQFF

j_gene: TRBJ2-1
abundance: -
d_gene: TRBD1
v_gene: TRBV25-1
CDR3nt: TGTGCCAGCGGGACAGGGAGCTCTTACAATGAGCAGTTCTTC
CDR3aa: CASGTGSSYNEQFF

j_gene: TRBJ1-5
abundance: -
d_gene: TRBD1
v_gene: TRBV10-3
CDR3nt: TGTGCCATCCAGGACAGGGGTGCGAATCAGCCCCAGCATTTT
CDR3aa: CAIQDRGANQPQHF

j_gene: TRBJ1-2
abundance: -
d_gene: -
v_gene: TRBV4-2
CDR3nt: TGTGCCAGCAGCCAAGATTTGAGCTATGGCTACACCTTC
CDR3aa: CASSQDLSYGYTF

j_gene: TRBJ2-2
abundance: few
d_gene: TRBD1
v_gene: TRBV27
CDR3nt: TGTGCCAGCAGTCCCAGGGGGCCCGGGGAGCTGTTTTTT
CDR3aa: CASSPRGPGELFF

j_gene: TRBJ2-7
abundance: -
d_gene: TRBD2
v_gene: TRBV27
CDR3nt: TGTGCCAGCAGTTCGAATCCTAGCGGTCACTACGAGCAGTACTTC
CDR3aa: CASSSNPSGHYEQYF

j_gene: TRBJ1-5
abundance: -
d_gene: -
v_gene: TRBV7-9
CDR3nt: TGTGCCAGCAGCTTAGACGGAAAAATCAATCAGCCCCAGCATTTT
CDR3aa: CASSLDGKINQPQHF

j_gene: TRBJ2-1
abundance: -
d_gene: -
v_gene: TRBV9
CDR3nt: TGTGCCAGCAGCGTAGGCGCAACGATCGAGCAGTTCTTC
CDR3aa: CASSVGATIEQFF